The 27 T cell receptor beta chains below were found in one sample sequenced in a study of radiotherapy plus CTLA-4 blockade in lung cancer (dated by TCRdb to 2017 to 2018). The method behind the library was the immunoSEQ multiplex PCR assay. What TCRdb holds here is the immuneACCESS table cut down to in-frame rearrangements. Part of the clones is not present; checked against another copy, under half of the missing clones reflect an unresolved V gene, and the others are unexplained. This sample is represented by 90,000 to 100,000 clones; roughly 80% of them were singletons. The ten top clones hold about 26% of the sample. Sequencing was performed on peripheral blood, taken from a patient treated with radiotherapy plus ipilimumab. The receptors were gathered from a human donor with non-small cell lung cancer that progressed on radiotherapy plus ipilimumab.

The rearrangement joins TRBV7-3 to TRBJ1-1; 10 bases are a match to TRBD1. V was pared by 3 bases and J by 4 bases, with 5 bases of the junction left unmatched. The CDR3 is made up of 15 amino acids. Germline-derived CDR1 and CDR2 are SGHTA and FQGTGA. The CDR3 here is CASSFWTGGGTEAFF. CDR3 coding DNA: TGTGCCAGCAGCTTTTGGACAGGGGGAGGCACTGAAGCTTTCTTT. Together with reference TRBV7-3 and TRBJ1-1, the CDR3 gives the full variable domain: GAGVSQTPSNKVTEKGKYVELRCDPISGHTALYWYRQSLGQGPEFLIYFQGTGAADDSGLPNDRFFAVRPEGSVSTLKIQRTERGDSAVYLCASSFWTGGGTEAFFGQGTRLTVV.

The chain combines TRBV2 with TRBJ2-3; 7 bases line up with TRBD2. CDR3 length: 16 residues. Germline V CDR1 and CDR2: SNHLY, FYNNEI. The V gene end was trimmed by 6 bases and the J gene end by 0 bases; junction bases not matched to a gene: 9. Written as DNA, the CDR3 is TGTGCCAGCAGGGCCCCTAGCGGCCAAAGCACAGATACGCAGTATTTT. Encoded protein: CASRAPSGQSTDTQYF.

The genes are TRBV7-9 and TRBJ2-3; D ambiguous. V was cut by 5 bases and J by 0 bases, with 15 bases left in between. From germline, CDR1 is SEHNR and CDR2 FQNEAQ (reference sequence). The CDR3 has 16 amino acids. The DNA of the CDR3 is TGTGCCAGCAGCCCCCGACCACCATCTAGCACAGATACGCAGTATTTT. Translated, it gives CASSPRPPSSTDTQYF.

This clone was seen repeatedly, ten times or more. The sample holds other DNA sequences that translate to the same CDR3. This rearrangement joins TRBV30 to TRBJ2-7, with 7 bases that match TRBD2. Germline trimming cut 3 bases from V and 9 bases from J; bases unmatched to any gene: 8. CDR1 and CDR2 (germline): GTSNPN, SVGIG (reference sequence). The CDR3 extends over 12 amino acids. The CDR3, as DNA: TGTGCCTGGAGGCCGGATGGGGGGGGGCAGTACGTC. It is translated as CAWRPDGGGQYV.

The genes are TRBV6-6 and TRBJ2-7, with D possibly matching TRBD1 (5 bases). Per the germline V gene, CDR1 is MNHNY and CDR2 is SVGAGI (reference sequence). The CDR3 totals 13 residues. With 6 bases removed from V and 6 bases from J, the gap between germline ends came to 15 bases. The CDR3 here is CASRLDRRLEQYF. The CDR3 DNA sequence: TGTGCCAGCAGGTTAGACAGACGTCTCGAGCAGTACTTC.

This clone was seen only once. The chain couples TRBV9 to TRBJ2-3; 7 bases line up with TRBD1. V shed 0 bases, J shed 4 bases, and the junction held 8 bases outside the gene matches. Germline-derived CDR1 and CDR2 are SGDLS and YYNGEE. The CDR3 contains 16 residues. CDR3 sequence (DNA): TGTGCCAGCAGCGTAGGCGACAACAGGGGCCCAGATACGCAGTATTTT. It codes for CASSVGDNRGPDTQYF.

The rearrangement uses TRBV21-1 and TRBJ1-4. TRBV21-1 is tagged as a pseudogene. This CDR3 has 14 residues. The DNA of the CDR3 is TGTGCCAGCAGCAAATGGGTAACTAATGAAAAACTGTTTTTT. It codes for CASSKWVTNEKLFF.

The rearrangement uses TRBV2 and TRBJ1-1, with a tentative D call TRBD1 (6 bases). CDR1 and CDR2 from the germline V gene are SNHLY and FYNNEI. The CDR3 extends over 15 amino acids. Trimming took 6 bases from V and 1 from J, leaving 15 bases between them. The CDR3: CASRDGTSTNTEAFF. The CDR3 coding sequence is TGTGCCAGCAGGGATGGGACATCTACGAACACTGAAGCTTTCTTT.

Concerning this clone itself: At one end, the junction sequence differs from germline, possibly due to a read error. The chain joins TRBV7-9 to TRBJ2-5, with 10 bases fitting TRBD2. This CDR3 spans 15 amino acids. Germline lookup yields CDR1 SEHNR and CDR2 FQNEAQ (reference sequence). The CDR3 bases are TGTGCCAGCAGCCTAGCCGAGACTAGCGGGGAGACCCAGTACTTC. Encoded protein: CASSLAETSGETQYF.

The rearrangement uses TRBV7-2 and TRBJ2-1; 7 nucleotides align to TRBD2. V shed 5 bases and J 2 bases; nucleotides not matched to a gene: 6. Germline loops: CDR1 SGHTA, CDR2 FQGNSA. The CDR3 consists of 15 residues. CDR3 residues: CASSAGLTTYNEQFF. The DNA for the CDR3 is TGTGCCAGCAGCGCGGGACTAACAACCTACAATGAGCAGTTCTTC.

The chain combines TRBV6-1 with TRBJ2-3, with a weak D call TRBD2 (5 bases). The CDR3 has 15 amino acids. In germline, CDR1 is MNHNS, CDR2 SASEGT. V lost 1 base, J lost 0 bases, and 8 bases lay in between. The CDR3 reads CASSEGSGSTDTQYF. CDR3 nucleotides: TGTGCCAGCAGTGAAGGTTCGGGAAGCACAGATACGCAGTATTTT.

The CDR3 coding sequence is TGTGCCGGGGGGTGGGCCTACGAGCAGTACGTC. This gives the protein CAGGWAYEQYV. The chain employs TRBV2 and TRBJ2-7, with D perhaps TRBD2 (6 bases). Per germline, CDR1 SNHLY and CDR2 FYNNEI. The CDR3 totals 11 residues. V shed 11 bases and J shed 2 bases, with 10 bases lying between them.

The V call is TRBV27, the J call TRBJ1-1; a possible D gene is TRBD1 (5 bases). Germline V gene data show CDR1 as MNHEY and CDR2 as SMNVEV (reference sequence). Trimming took 7 bases from V and 3 from J, leaving 12 bases between them. The CDR3 is made up of 13 amino acids. This chain's CDR3 is CASTEGRYTEAFF. CDR3 DNA sequence: TGTGCCAGCACGGAGGGGCGATACACTGAAGCTTTCTTT.

Details on this clone: Being one base from a much bigger clone, this may be a read error. V and J are TRBV5-6 and TRBJ2-2; D is unclear. The CDR3 length is 13 residues. The ends were cut back, 4 bases at V and 0 bases at J, with 4 bases in the middle. In germline, CDR1 is SGHDT, CDR2 YYEEEE. CDR3 region: CASSSTNTGELFF. In DNA, the CDR3 is TGTGCCAGCAGCAGCACGAACACCGGGGAGCTGTTTTTT.

The J gene is TRBJ1-2, the V gene TRBV29-1; D ambiguous. CDR3 length: 12 residues. CDR1 SQVTM and CDR2 ANQGSEA come from the germline V gene. V gave up 6 bases and J gave up 6 bases, with 14 bases separating them. The CDR3 sequence: CSVAGLRDGYTF. CDR3 coding DNA: TGCAGCGTGGCAGGTCTTCGGGATGGCTACACCTTC.

The chain links TRBV2 to TRBJ2-3; 10 bases fit TRBD2. Germline trimming cut 7 bases from V and 3 bases from J; bases unmatched to any gene: 7. CDR1 and CDR2 (germline): SNHLY, FYNNEI. The CDR3 consists of 15 residues. The CDR3 region is CASTRLAGGTDTQYF. CDR3 coding DNA: TGTGCCAGCACCCGACTAGCGGGCGGGACAGATACGCAGTATTTT.

V is TRBV2 and J is TRBJ2-1; 10 nucleotides match TRBD2. The CDR3 is 12 residues long. Germline CDR1 reads SNHLY; CDR2 reads FYNNEI. J gave up 15 bases and V 4 bases, and 6 bases lay outside the gene matches. The CDR3 nucleotides are TGTGCCAGCAGTGTCCTAGCGGGAGACCGGTTCTTC. Encoded protein: CASSVLAGDRFF.

This clone has more than one count but fewer than ten. V is TRBV28 and J is TRBJ1-5; D is unclear. The CDR3 runs to 11 residues. Germline values: CDR1 MDHEN, CDR2 SYDVKM. The V and J ends lost 6 bases and 5 bases respectively, with 5 bases between them. As DNA, the CDR3 is TGTGCCAGCAGCGAGGATCAGCCCCAGCATTTT. It encodes CASSEDQPQHF.

This clone came up once. The gene calls are TRBV12-5 and TRBJ1-5; TRBD1 agrees at 7 bases. The CDR3 extends over 15 amino acids. Unmatched junction bases numbered 6, after V lost 7 bases and J lost 0 bases. Per germline, CDR1 LGHNT and CDR2 FRNRAP. The CDR3 region has the DNA TGTGCTAGTGACCTGACAGGGTATAGCAATCAGCCCCAGCATTTT. Its translation: CASDLTGYSNQPQHF.

This clone was seen a handful of times. This chain uses TRBV5-5 with TRBJ2-1; 8 positions agree with TRBD2. V lost 4 bases to trimming and J lost 4 bases; unmatched junction nucleotides: 7. This CDR3 spans 15 amino acids. The germline gives CDR1 SGHKS, CDR2 YYEKEE (reference sequence). CDR3 bases: TGTGCCAGCAGCCCACTTAGCGGGGAATACAATGAGCAGTTCTTC. As protein: CASSPLSGEYNEQFF.

This chain uses TRBV4-1 with TRBJ2-1, with 12 positions matching TRBD1. V lost 5 bases, J lost 9 bases, and 8 bases stayed unmatched. CDR1 MGHRA and CDR2 YSYEKL come from the germline V gene. This CDR3 has 15 amino acids. CDR3 residues: CASSTGDRGLGEQFF. The CDR3 region has the DNA TGCGCCAGCAGCACCGGGGACAGGGGGCTTGGTGAGCAGTTCTTC.

The rearrangement joins TRBV18 to TRBJ2-4, with TRBD1 as a possible D gene (5 bases). The CDR3 sequence is 14 residues long. Germline assignment: CDR1 KGHSH and CDR2 LQKENI. V gave up 3 bases and J gave up 5 bases, with 11 bases separating them. The CDR3 nucleotides are TGTGCCAGCTCACCTCTGAGACAGCAAAACATTCAGTACTTC. As protein: CASSPLRQQNIQYF.

The chain links TRBV6-5 to TRBJ1-2; a possible D gene is TRBD1 (5 bases). In germline, CDR1 is MNHEY, CDR2 SVGAGI. The CDR3 has 13 residues. Trimming left V 4 bases short and J 4 bases short, with 10 bases between. CDR3 residues: CASSSAGIYGYTF. The CDR3 bases are TGTGCCAGCAGTTCGGCAGGGATCTATGGCTACACCTTC.

This rearrangement joins TRBV10-3 to TRBJ1-5; D gene ambiguous. This CDR3 has 14 amino acids. The germline V gene encodes CDR1 ENHRY and CDR2 SYGVKD. The ends were cut back, 3 bases at V and 5 bases at J, with 11 bases in the middle. CDR3 bases: TGTGCCATCAGTGAAATGGGCAGTGATCAGCCCCAGCATTTT. Its protein is CAISEMGSDQPQHF.

This chain links TRBV6-5 with TRBJ1-5; 8 positions match TRBD1. The V segment lost 10 bases and the J segment 7 bases; nucleotides outside the gene matches: 12. CDR1 MNHEY and CDR2 SVGAGI come from the germline V gene. CDR3 length: 14 amino acids. In DNA form, the CDR3 reads TGTGCCACCCACGGACAGGGAAGCGGACAGCCCCAGCATTTT. This codes for CATHGQGSGQPQHF.

V is TRBV27 and J is TRBJ1-2, with 8 bases that match TRBD1. V lost 0 bases to trimming and J lost 4 bases; unmatched junction nucleotides: 7. This CDR3 region has 16 residues. Per the germline V gene, CDR1 is MNHEY and CDR2 is SMNVEV (reference sequence). The CDR3 DNA follows: TGTGCCAGCAGTTTATCGGCAGGGGACAGGAGCTATGGCTACACCTTC. Translation: CASSLSAGDRSYGYTF.

This chain uses TRBV6-1 with TRBJ1-6; D may be TRBD1 (5 bases). Trimming shortened V by 2 bases and J by 4 bases, and 12 bases separated the two germline ends. CDR1 and CDR2 (germline): MNHNS, SASEGT. The CDR3 consists of 16 residues. Here the CDR3 DNA reads TGTGCCAGCAGTGAATTAGGGGCACTATATAATTCACCCCTCCACTTT. This encodes CASSELGALYNSPLHF.